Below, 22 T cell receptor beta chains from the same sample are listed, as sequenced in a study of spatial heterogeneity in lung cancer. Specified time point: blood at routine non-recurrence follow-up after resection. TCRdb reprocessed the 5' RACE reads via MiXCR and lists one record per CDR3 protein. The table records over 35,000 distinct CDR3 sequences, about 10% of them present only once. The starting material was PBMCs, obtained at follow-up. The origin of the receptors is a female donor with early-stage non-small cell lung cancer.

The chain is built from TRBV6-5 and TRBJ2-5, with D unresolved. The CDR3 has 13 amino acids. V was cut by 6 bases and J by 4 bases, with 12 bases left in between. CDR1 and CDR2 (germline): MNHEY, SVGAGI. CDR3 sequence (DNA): TGTGCCAGCAGCATATTGGGGTCAGAGACCCAGTACTTC. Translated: CASSILGSETQYF.

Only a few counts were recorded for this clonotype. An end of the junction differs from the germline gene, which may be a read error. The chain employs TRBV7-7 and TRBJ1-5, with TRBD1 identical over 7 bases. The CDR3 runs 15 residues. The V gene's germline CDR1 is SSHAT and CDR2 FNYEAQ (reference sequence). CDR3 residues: CASSSRQGGNQPQHF. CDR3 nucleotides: TGTGCTAGCAGCTCGAGACAGGGCGGCAATCAGCCCCAGCATTTT. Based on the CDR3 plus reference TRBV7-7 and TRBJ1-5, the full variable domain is GAGVSQSPRYKVTKRGQDVTLRCDPISSHATLYWYQQALGQGPEFLTYFNYEAQPDKSGLPSDRFSAERPEGSISTLTIQRTEQRDSAMYRCASSSRQGGNQPQHFGDGTRLSIL.

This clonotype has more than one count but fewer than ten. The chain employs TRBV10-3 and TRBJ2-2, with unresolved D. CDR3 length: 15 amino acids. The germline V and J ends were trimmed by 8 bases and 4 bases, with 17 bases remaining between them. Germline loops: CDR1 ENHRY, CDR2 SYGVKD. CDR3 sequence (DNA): TGTGCCATCCTGTTGGGCCTGGGATCCACCGGGGAGCTGTTTTTT. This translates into CAILLGLGSTGELFF.

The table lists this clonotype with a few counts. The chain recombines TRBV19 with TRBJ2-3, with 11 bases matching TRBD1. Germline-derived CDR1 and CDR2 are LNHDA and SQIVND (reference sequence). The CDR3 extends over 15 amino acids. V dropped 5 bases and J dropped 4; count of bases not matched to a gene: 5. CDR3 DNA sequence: TGTGCCAGTAGTCTCGGGACAGGGGGGGCAGATACGCAGTATTTT. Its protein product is CASSLGTGGADTQYF.

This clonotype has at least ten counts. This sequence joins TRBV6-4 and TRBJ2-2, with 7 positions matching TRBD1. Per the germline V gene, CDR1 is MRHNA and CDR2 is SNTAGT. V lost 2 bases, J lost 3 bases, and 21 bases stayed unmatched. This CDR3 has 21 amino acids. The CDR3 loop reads CASSDPFGYRGFHQDTGELFF. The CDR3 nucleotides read TGTGCCAGCAGTGACCCGTTCGGGTACAGGGGTTTTCACCAGGACACCGGGGAGCTGTTTTTT.

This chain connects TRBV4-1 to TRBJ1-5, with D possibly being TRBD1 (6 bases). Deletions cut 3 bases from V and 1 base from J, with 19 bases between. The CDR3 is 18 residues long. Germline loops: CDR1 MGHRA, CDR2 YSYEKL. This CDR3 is CASSQGALGRRSNQPQHF. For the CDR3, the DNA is TGCGCCAGCAGCCAGGGGGCTCTGGGGCGTCGGAGCAATCAGCCCCAGCATTTT.

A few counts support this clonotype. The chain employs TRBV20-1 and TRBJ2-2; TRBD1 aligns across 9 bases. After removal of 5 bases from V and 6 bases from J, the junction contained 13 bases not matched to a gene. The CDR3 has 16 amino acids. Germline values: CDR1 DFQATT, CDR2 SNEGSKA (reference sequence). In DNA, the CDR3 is TGCAGTGCTCCACAGGGGGCACCTTGGAGGGCCGGGGAGCTGTTTTTT. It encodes CSAPQGAPWRAGELFF.

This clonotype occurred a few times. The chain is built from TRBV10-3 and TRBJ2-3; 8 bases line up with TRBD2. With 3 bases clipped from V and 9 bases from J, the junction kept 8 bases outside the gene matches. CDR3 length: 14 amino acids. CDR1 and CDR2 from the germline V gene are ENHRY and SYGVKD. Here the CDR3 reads CAISESRGEGTQYF. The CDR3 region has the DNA TGTGCCATCAGTGAATCGCGGGGGGAGGGGACGCAGTATTTT.

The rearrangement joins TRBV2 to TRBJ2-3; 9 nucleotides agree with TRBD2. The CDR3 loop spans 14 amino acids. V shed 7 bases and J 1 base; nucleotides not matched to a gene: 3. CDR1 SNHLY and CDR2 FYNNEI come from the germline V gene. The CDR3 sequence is CASNLAGRTDTQYF. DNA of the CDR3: TGTGCCAGCAATCTAGCGGGGCGCACAGATACGCAGTATTTT. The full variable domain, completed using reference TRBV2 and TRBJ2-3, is EPEVTQTPSHQVTQMGQEVILRCVPISNHLYFYWYRQILGQKVEFLVSFYNNEISEKSEIFDDQFSVERPDGSNFTLKIRSTKLEDSAMYFCASNLAGRTDTQYFGPGTRLTVL.

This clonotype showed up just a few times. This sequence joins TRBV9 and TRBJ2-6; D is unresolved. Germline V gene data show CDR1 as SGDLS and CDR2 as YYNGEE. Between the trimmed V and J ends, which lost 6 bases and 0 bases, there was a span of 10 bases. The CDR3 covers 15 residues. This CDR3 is CASTFESSGANVLTF. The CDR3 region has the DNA TGTGCCAGCACCTTCGAAAGCTCTGGGGCCAACGTCCTGACTTTC.

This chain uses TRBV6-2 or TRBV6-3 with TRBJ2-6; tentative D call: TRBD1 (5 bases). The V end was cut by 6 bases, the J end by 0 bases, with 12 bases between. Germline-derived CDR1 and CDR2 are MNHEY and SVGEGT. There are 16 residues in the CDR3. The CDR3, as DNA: TGTGCCAGCAGAACTGACAGCACCTCTGGGGCCAACGTCCTGACTTTC. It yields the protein CASRTDSTSGANVLTF.

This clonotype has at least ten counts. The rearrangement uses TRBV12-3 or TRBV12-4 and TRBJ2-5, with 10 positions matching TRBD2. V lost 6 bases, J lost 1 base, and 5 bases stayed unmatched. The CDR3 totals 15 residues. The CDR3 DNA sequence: TGTGCCAGCAGCTTTAGCGGGGGGTCCCAAGAGACCCAGTACTTC. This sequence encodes CASSFSGGSQETQYF.

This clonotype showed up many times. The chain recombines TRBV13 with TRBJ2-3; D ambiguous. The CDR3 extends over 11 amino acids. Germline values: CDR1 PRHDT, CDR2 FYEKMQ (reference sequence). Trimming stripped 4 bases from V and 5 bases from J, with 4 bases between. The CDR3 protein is CASSSVDTQYF. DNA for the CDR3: TGTGCCAGCAGCTCGGTAGATACGCAGTATTTT.

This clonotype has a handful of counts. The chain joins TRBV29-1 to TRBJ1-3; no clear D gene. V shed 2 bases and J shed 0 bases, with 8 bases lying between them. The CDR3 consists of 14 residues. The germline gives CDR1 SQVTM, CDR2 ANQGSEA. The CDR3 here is CSVEKGISGNTIYF. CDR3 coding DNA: TGCAGCGTTGAAAAAGGTATCTCTGGAAACACCATATATTTT.

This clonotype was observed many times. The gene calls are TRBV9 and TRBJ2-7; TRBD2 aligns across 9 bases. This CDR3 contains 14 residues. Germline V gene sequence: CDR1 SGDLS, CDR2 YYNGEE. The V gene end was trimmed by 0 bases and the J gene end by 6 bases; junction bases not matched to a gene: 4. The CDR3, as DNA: TGTGCCAGCAGCGTAGGCGGGGGGGCCTTCGAGCAGTACTTC. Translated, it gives CASSVGGGAFEQYF.

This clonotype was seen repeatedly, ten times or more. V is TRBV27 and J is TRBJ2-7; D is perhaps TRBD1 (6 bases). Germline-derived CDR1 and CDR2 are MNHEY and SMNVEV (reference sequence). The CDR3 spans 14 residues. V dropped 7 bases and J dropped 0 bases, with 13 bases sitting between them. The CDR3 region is CASKTGPDSYEQYF. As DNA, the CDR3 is TGTGCCAGCAAGACAGGCCCCGACTCCTACGAGCAGTACTTC.

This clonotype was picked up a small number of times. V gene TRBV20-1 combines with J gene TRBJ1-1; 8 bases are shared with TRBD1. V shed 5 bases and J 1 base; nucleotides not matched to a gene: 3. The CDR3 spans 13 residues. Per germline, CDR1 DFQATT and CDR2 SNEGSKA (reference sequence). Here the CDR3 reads CSARDRQNTEAFF. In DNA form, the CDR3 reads TGCAGTGCTCGGGACAGGCAGAACACTGAAGCTTTCTTT.

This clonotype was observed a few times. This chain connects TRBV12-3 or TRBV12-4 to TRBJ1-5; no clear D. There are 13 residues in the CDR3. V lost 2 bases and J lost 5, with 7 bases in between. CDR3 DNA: TGTGCCAGCAGTTTAATAGAAGATCAGCCCCAGCATTTT. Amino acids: CASSLIEDQPQHF.

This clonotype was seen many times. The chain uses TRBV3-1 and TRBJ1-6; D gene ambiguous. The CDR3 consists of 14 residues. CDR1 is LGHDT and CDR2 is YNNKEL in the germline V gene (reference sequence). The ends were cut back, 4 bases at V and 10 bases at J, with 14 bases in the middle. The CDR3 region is CASSLQTTGSPLHF. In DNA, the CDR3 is TGTGCCAGCAGCCTACAAACGACCGGATCACCCCTCCACTTT.

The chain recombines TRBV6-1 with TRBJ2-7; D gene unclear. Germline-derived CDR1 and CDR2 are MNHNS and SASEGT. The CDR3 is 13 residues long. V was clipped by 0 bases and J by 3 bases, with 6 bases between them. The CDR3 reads CASSEALVYEQYF. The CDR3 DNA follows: TGTGCCAGCAGTGAAGCCTTGGTCTACGAGCAGTACTTC.

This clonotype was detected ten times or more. The DNA of the CDR3 is TGTGCCAGCACCACCGCAGGGGGACTGAACACTGAAGCTTTCTTT. Protein sequence: CASTTAGGLNTEAFF. The gene calls are TRBV28 and TRBJ1-1, with 7 bases matching TRBD1. Germline values: CDR1 MDHEN, CDR2 SYDVKM. This CDR3 region has 15 residues. Trimming cost V 7 bases and J 0 bases; bases outside gene matches: 8.

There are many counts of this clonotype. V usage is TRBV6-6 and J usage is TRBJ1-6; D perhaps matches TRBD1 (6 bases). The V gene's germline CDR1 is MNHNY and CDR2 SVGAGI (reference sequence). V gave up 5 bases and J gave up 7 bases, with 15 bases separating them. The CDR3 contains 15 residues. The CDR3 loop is CASSDPAGANSPLHF. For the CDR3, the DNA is TGTGCCAGCAGTGACCCCGCAGGGGCGAATTCACCCCTCCACTTT.